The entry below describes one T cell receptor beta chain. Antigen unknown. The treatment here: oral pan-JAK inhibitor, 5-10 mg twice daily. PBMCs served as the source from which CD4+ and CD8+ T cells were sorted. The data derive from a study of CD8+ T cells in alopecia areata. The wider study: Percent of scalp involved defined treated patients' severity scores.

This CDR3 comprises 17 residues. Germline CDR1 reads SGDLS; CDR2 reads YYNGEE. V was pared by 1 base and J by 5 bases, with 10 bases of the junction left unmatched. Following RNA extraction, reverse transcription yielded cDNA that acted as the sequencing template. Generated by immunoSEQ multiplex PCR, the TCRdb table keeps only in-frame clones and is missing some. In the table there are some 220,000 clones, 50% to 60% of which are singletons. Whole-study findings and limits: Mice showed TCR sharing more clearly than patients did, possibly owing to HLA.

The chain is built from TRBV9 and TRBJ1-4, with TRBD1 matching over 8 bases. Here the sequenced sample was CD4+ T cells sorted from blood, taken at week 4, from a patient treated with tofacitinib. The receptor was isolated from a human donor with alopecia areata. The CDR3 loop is CASSVSLERQGNEKLFF. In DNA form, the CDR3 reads TGTGCCAGCAGCGTAAGTTTAGAGAGACAGGGGAATGAAAAACTGTTTTTT.